The 23 T cell receptor beta chains below all came from one sample that was sequenced in a study of OX40 agonist ivuxolimab in advanced cancers. Data came from immunoSEQ multiplex PCR; TCRdb stores just in-frame clones and leaves some out. Of about 94,000 clones listed, roughly 91% are singletons. Sequenced here: CD4+ or CD8+ T cells sorted from blood, sampled in a trial of the OX40 agonist ivuxolimab. These receptors originate from an adult with an advanced solid tumor such as melanoma, head and neck, liver or kidney cancer.

This chain joins TRBV6-4 and TRBJ2-3; 9 nucleotides align to TRBD2. The V segment lost 4 bases and the J segment 4 bases; nucleotides outside the gene matches: 3. The CDR3 length is 14 residues. Germline V gene lookup returns CDR1 MRHNA and CDR2 SNTAGT. Written as DNA, the CDR3 is TGTGCCAGCAGTGTTAGCGGGGGCGCAGATACGCAGTATTTT. This sequence encodes CASSVSGGADTQYF.

The chain recombines TRBV6-5 with TRBJ1-2, with D perhaps matching TRBD1 (5 bases). Germline-derived CDR1 and CDR2 are MNHEY and SVGAGI. This CDR3 spans 13 amino acids. Trimming removed 7 bases from V and 6 bases from J, with 15 bases in between. As DNA, the CDR3 is TGTGCCAGCACTCCCTCCGGGGGTAATGGCTACACCTTC. Its translation is CASTPSGGNGYTF.

The rearrangement uses TRBV11-3 and TRBJ2-7, with 7 bases identical to TRBD2. Losses at the gene ends were 5 bases for V and 1 base for J; bases not matched to a gene: 5. The CDR3 runs to 14 residues. Germline CDR1 reads SGHNT; CDR2 reads YENEEA. The CDR3 DNA is TGTGCCAGCAGCCTGGCGGGGGAATCCTACGAGCAGTACTTC. Translation gives CASSLAGESYEQYF.

The chain couples TRBV18 to TRBJ2-7; TRBD1 might be the D (6 bases). The CDR3 contains 12 residues. Trimming removed 8 bases from V and 3 bases from J, with 11 bases in between. CDR1 KGHSH and CDR2 LQKENI come from the germline V gene. For the CDR3, the DNA is TGTGCCAGCCCCGGACAGAACTACGAGCAGTACTTC. This translates into CASPGQNYEQYF. The whole variable domain, remainder taken from reference TRBV18 and TRBJ2-7, is NAGVMQNPRHLVRRRGQEARLRCSPMKGHSHVYWYRQLPEEGLKFMVYLQKENIIDESGMPKERFSAEFPKEGPSILRIQQVVRGDSAAYFCASPGQNYEQYFGPGTRLTVT.

In this sample, this clone turned up a few times. The chain employs TRBV7-3 and TRBJ1-1; possible D gene TRBD1, 6 bases. The V end was cut by 1 base, the J end by 0 bases, with 12 bases between. The CDR3 runs 16 residues. Germline CDR1 reads SGHTA; CDR2 reads FQGTGA. CDR3 bases: TGTGCCAGCAGCTTAAGGGGGGGCAACATGAACACTGAAGCTTTCTTT. It translates to CASSLRGGNMNTEAFF.

CDR3 DNA sequence: TGTGCCAGCAGCTTAGGGGGCGGAAACACCATATATTTT. It specifies CASSLGGGNTIYF. The chain uses TRBV7-6 and TRBJ1-3; maybe TRBD1 (5 bases). CDR3 length: 13 residues. Trimming took off 1 base at V and 4 bases at J, with 5 bases between the two ends. Germline V gives CDR1 SGHVS, CDR2 FNYEAQ.

This clone was picked up a small number of times. The chain couples TRBV20-1 to TRBJ1-1; D gene uncertain. Germline V gene lookup returns CDR1 DFQATT and CDR2 SNEGSKA (reference sequence). This CDR3 has 10 residues. CDR3 in amino acids: CHIRNTEAFF. The CDR3 bases are TGCCATATTAGGAACACTGAAGCTTTCTTT.

The V call is TRBV6-5, the J call TRBJ2-1; 8 bases line up with TRBD1. J lost 5 bases, V lost 8 bases, and 11 bases had no gene match. CDR3 length equals 15 residues. CDR1 is MNHEY, CDR2 SVGAGI, per germline. The CDR3 nucleotides are TGTGCCAGCCCCTGGGTCAGGGGGCAAGACAATGAGCAGTTCTTC. Residues: CASPWVRGQDNEQFF.

The rearrangement uses TRBV10-3 and TRBJ2-5, with 15 positions matching TRBD2. CDR1 is ENHRY and CDR2 is SYGVKD in the germline V gene. The V and J ends lost 4 bases and 1 base, in that order; junction bases with no gene match: 1. The length of the CDR3 is 16 residues. This CDR3 is CAISGTSGGAQETQYF. CDR3 coding DNA: TGTGCCATCAGTGGGACTAGCGGGGGGGCCCAAGAGACCCAGTACTTC.

This chain joins TRBV12-2 and TRBJ1-2. TRBV12-2 is termed a pseudogene. The CDR3 is 12 amino acids. The CDR3 bases are TGTGCAAGGCCAGCATCTAACTATGGCTACACCTTC. It is translated as CARPASNYGYTF.

The V gene is TRBV7-8, the J gene TRBJ1-2, with 7 nucleotides matching TRBD1. Germline V gene lookup returns CDR1 SGHVS and CDR2 FQNEAQ. Trimming at V came to 5 bases and at J to 6 bases, leaving 6 bases not matched to a gene. The CDR3 spans 13 residues. The CDR3 region has the DNA TGTGCCAGCAGCCACCGGGACAGAAATGGCTACACCTTC. It translates to CASSHRDRNGYTF.

V is TRBV2 and J is TRBJ1-3; D remains unclear. From germline, CDR1 is SNHLY and CDR2 FYNNEI. CDR3 length equals 14 residues. Trimming took off 6 bases at V and 0 bases at J, with 9 bases between the two ends. CDR3 nucleotide sequence: TGTGCCAGCAGGGGCGAAGGCTCTGGAAACACCATATATTTT. Translation gives CASRGEGSGNTIYF.

CDR3: CASSFPRGKTQYF. In DNA form, the CDR3 reads TGTGCCAGCAGCTTCCCCAGAGGAAAGACCCAGTACTTC. This chain connects TRBV5-5 to TRBJ2-5, with D hard to call. This CDR3 region has 13 residues. Trimming removed 2 bases at V and 6 bases at J, with 11 bases between. Germline V gene sequence: CDR1 SGHKS, CDR2 YYEKEE (reference sequence).

J is TRBJ2-7 and V is TRBV5-6; no clear D gene. Trimming cost V 0 bases and J 2 bases, with 12 bases left between them. The germline V gene encodes CDR1 SGHDT and CDR2 YYEEEE. This CDR3 is 15 amino acids long. The DNA of the CDR3 is TGTGCCAGCAGCTTGGGTCACCGGGCCGCCTACGAGCAGTACTTC. Translation: CASSLGHRAAYEQYF.

Here the CDR3 reads CASSYSGGAGGNEQFF. Written as DNA, the CDR3 is TGTGCCAGCAGTTATAGCGGGGGGGCAGGCGGTAATGAGCAGTTCTTC. This chain uses TRBV6-5 with TRBJ2-1; 11 bases map to TRBD2. V lost 3 bases and J lost 7; bases outside the gene matches: 8. From germline, CDR1 is MNHEY and CDR2 SVGAGI. The CDR3 sequence is 16 residues long.

This clone was seen a handful of times. The rearrangement uses TRBV19 and TRBJ1-1; the D is unclear. The CDR3 has 14 amino acids. Germline CDR1 reads LNHDA; CDR2 reads SQIVND (reference sequence). The germline V and J ends were trimmed by 7 bases and 1 base, with 13 bases remaining between them. The CDR3 region has the DNA TGTGCCAGTAAGATACGCACTCCGAACACTGAAGCTTTCTTT. This translates into CASKIRTPNTEAFF.

The rearrangement uses TRBV5-1 and TRBJ1-3, with D maybe TRBD1 (6 bases). Germline CDR1 is SGHRS and CDR2 is YFSETQ. V dropped 3 bases and J dropped 2 bases, with 12 bases sitting between them. The CDR3 is 15 amino acids. CDR3 loop: CASSSGQVTGNTIYF. CDR3 bases: TGCGCCAGCAGCTCGGGACAAGTCACTGGAAACACCATATATTTT.

The chain uses TRBV6-4 and TRBJ1-1; D uncertain. With 4 bases removed from V and 0 bases from J, the gap between germline ends came to 6 bases. CDR1 MRHNA and CDR2 SNTAGT come from the germline V gene. The CDR3 has 13 residues. CDR3 protein: CASSVEMNTEAFF. In DNA form, the CDR3 reads TGTGCCAGCAGTGTGGAAATGAACACTGAAGCTTTCTTT.

This chain connects TRBV7-8 to TRBJ1-3, with D possibly matching TRBD1 (6 bases). V was cut by 1 base and J by 1 base, with 14 bases left in between. Germline values: CDR1 SGHVS, CDR2 FQNEAQ. CDR3 length: 17 amino acids. The DNA for the CDR3 is TGTGCCAGCAGCTTAGACCACAGGGATAATTCTGGAAACACCATATATTTT. Translating it yields CASSLDHRDNSGNTIYF.

V gene TRBV6-5 combines with J gene TRBJ2-5; 9 bases are a match to TRBD1. This CDR3 region has 16 residues. With 2 bases clipped from V and 8 bases from J, the junction kept 12 bases outside the gene matches. CDR1 and CDR2 from the germline V gene are MNHEY and SVGAGI. CDR3 protein: CASSYQGQGPQGTQYF. The CDR3 DNA reads as TGTGCCAGCAGTTACCAGGGACAGGGCCCCCAGGGCACCCAGTACTTC.

V usage is TRBV5-1 and J usage is TRBJ1-6, with D unclear. This CDR3 has 17 amino acids. Trimming left V 0 bases short and J 1 base short, with 11 bases between. Germline CDR1 reads SGHRS; CDR2 reads YFSETQ. The CDR3 region is CASSLVPGKSYNSPLHF. The CDR3 DNA reads TGCGCCAGCAGCTTGGTACCCGGGAAATCCTATAATTCACCCCTCCACTTT.

The chain links TRBV10-2 to TRBJ1-1; D may be TRBD1 (6 bases). The CDR3 length is 14 residues. CDR1 is WSHSY and CDR2 is SAAADI in the germline V gene. V was pared by 4 bases and J by 4 bases, with 13 bases between. The CDR3 spells CASSGPGEATEAFF. DNA for the CDR3: TGCGCCAGCAGTGGGCCAGGGGAGGCCACTGAAGCTTTCTTT.

The V and J genes are TRBV5-6 and TRBJ1-2; possible D gene TRBD1, 5 bases. The V and J ends lost 0 bases and 1 base respectively, with 10 bases between them. The CDR3 extends over 15 amino acids. Germline CDR1 is SGHDT and CDR2 is YYEEEE. The CDR3 nucleotides read TGTGCCAGCAGCTTGGACAGGAAGCTTAACTATGGCTACACCTTC. Protein product: CASSLDRKLNYGYTF.